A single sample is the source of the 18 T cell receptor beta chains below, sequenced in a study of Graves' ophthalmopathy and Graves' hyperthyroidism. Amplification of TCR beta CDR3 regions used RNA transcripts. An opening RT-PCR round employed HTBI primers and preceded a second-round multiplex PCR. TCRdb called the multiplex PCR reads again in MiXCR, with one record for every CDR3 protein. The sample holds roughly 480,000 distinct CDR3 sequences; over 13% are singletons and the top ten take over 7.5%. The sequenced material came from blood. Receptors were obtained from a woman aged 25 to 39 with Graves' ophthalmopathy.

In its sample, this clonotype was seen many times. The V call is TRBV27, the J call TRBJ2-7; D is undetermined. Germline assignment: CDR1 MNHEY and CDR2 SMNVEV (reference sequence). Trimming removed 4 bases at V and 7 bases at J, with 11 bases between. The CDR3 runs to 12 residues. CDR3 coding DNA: TGTGCCAGCAGTTCCCCCTATAGGGAGCAGTACTTC. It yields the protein CASSSPYREQYF.

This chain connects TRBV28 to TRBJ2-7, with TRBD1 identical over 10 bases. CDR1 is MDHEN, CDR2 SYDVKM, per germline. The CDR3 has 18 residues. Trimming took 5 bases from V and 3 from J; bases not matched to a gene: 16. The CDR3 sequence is CASSKHPRRQGADYEQYF. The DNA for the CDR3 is TGTGCCAGCAGTAAACACCCGCGCCGACAGGGGGCCGACTACGAGCAGTACTTC.

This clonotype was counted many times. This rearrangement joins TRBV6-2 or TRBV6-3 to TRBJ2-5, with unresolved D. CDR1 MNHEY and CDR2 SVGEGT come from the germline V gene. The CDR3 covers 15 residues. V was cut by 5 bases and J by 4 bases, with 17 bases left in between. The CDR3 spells CASSPPIVGRETQYF. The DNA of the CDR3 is TGTGCCAGCAGTCCCCCGATAGTAGGACGAGAGACCCAGTACTTC.

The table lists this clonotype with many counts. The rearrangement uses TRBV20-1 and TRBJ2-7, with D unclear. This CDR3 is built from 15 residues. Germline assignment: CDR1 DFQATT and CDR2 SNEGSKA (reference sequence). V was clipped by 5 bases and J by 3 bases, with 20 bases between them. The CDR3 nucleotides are TGCAGTGCTCGGGCCTCCACGCCCCATGGCTACGAGCAGTACTTC. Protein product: CSARASTPHGYEQYF.

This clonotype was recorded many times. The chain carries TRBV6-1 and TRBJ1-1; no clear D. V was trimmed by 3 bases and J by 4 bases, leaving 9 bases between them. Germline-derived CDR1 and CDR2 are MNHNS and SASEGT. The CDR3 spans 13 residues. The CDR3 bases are TGTGCCAGCAGTGACCGGGATGTCACTGAAGCTTTCTTT. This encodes CASSDRDVTEAFF.

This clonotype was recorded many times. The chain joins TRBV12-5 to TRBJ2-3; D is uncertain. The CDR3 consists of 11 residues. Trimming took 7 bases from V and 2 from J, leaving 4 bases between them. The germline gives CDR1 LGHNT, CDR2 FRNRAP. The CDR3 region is CASAFTDTQYF. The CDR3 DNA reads TGTGCTAGTGCCTTCACAGATACGCAGTATTTT.

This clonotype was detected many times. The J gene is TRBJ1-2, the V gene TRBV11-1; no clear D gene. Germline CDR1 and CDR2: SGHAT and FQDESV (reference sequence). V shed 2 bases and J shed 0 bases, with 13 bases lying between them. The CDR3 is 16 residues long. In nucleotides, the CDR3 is TGTGCCAGCAGCTTATTAACAGCGAAATCTAACTATGGCTACACCTTC. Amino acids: CASSLLTAKSNYGYTF.

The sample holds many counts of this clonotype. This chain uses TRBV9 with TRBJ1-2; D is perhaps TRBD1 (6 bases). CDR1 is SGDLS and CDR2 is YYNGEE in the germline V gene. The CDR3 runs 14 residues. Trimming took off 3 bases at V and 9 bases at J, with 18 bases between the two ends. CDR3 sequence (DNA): TGTGCCAGCAGCGCCCACCCGGAAGGGGGTAGCTACACCTTC. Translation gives CASSAHPEGGSYTF.

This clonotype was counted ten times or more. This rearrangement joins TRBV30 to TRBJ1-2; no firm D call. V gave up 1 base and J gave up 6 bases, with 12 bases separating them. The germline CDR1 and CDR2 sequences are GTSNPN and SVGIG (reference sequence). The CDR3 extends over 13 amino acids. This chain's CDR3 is CAWSGQQYHGYTF. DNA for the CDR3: TGTGCCTGGAGTGGACAACAGTATCATGGCTACACCTTC.

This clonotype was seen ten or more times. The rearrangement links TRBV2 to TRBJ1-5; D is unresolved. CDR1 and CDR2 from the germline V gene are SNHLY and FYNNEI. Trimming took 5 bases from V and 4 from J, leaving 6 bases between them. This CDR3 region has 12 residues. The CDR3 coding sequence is TGTGCCAGCAGTCCTTTTAATCAGCCCCAGCATTTT. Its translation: CASSPFNQPQHF.

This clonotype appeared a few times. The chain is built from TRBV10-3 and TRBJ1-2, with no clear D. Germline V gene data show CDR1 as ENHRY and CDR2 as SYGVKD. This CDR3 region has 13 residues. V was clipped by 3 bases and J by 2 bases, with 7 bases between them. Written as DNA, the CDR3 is TGTGCCATCAGTGATGACCCAAACTATGGCTACACCTTC. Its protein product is CAISDDPNYGYTF.

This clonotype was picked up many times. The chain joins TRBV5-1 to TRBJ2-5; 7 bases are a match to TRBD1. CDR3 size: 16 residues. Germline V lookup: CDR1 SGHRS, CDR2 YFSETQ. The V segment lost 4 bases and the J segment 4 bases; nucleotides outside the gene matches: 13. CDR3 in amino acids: CASSRDSGRTGETQYF. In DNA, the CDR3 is TGCGCCAGCAGCCGGGACAGTGGTCGCACCGGAGAGACCCAGTACTTC.

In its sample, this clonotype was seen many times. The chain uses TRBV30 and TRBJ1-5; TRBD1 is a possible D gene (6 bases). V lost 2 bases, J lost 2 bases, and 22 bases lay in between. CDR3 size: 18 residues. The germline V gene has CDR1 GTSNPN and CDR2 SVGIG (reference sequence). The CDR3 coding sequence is TGTGCCTGGAGTTTGGGGACACTCTCAATGATCGGCAATCAGCCCCAGCATTTT. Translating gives CAWSLGTLSMIGNQPQHF. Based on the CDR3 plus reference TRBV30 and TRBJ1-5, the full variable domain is SQTIHQWPATLVQPVGSPLSLECTVEGTSNPNLYWYRQAAGRGLQLLFYSVGIGQISSEVPQNLSASRPQDRQFILSSKKLLLSDSGFYLCAWSLGTLSMIGNQPQHFGDGTRLSIL.

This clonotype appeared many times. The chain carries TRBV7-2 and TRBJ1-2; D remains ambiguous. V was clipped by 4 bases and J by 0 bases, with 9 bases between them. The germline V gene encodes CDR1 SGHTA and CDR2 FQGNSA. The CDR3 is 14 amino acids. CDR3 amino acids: CASSYSASNYGYTF. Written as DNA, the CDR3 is TGTGCCAGCAGCTACTCTGCATCTAACTATGGCTACACCTTC.

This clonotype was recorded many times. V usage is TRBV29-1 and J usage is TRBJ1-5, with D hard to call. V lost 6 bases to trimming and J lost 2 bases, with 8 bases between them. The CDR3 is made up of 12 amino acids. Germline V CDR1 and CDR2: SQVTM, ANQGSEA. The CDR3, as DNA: TGCAGCGTGGCGAAGGGCAATCAGCCCCAGCATTTT. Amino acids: CSVAKGNQPQHF.

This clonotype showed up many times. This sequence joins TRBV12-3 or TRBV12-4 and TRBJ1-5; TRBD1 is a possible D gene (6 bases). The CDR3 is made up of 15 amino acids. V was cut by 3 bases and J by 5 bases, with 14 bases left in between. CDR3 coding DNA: TGTGCCAGCAGTTTGAGTTGGGGGGCAGATCAGCCCCAGCATTTT. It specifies CASSLSWGADQPQHF.

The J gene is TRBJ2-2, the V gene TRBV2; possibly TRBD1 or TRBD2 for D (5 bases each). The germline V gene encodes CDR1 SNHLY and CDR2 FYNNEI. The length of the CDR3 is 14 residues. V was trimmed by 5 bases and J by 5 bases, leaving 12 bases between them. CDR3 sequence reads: CASSPGARTGELFF. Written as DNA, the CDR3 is TGTGCCAGCAGTCCCGGGGCCAGGACCGGGGAGCTGTTTTTT.

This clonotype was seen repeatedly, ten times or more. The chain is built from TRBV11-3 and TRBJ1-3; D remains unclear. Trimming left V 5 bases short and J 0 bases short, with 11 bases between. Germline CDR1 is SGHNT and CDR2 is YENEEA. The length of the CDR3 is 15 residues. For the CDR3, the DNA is TGTGCCAGCAGCCTACGGGGTCTCTCTGGAAACACCATATATTTT. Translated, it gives CASSLRGLSGNTIYF.